A selection of T cell receptor beta chains follows, all from one sample in a study of CXCR3-negative and CXCR3-positive naive CD8 T cells. TCRdb re-called the 5' RACE reads; one entry per CDR3 protein, DNA not given. The sample data list 130,000 to 150,000 distinct CDR3 sequences. The sample comprised naive CXCR3+ CD8+ T cells from blood. These receptors came from a human donor in good health. Some clones in this sample may be carry-over from other donors' samples. CDR3s include the opening cysteine and the closing phenylalanine or tryptophan.

j_call v_call cdr3_aa
TRBJ2-7 TRBV12-5 CASGLQSYEQYF
TRBJ2-3 TRBV29-1 CSVEEELAGGPGDTQYF
TRBJ2-3 TRBV13 CASPGLAGTDTQYF
TRBJ1-5 TRBV28 CASSPDSLSNQPQHF
TRBJ1-2 TRBV7-2 CASRQQQGNPYGYTF
TRBJ2-3 TRBV29-1 CSIPGTATDTQYF
TRBJ2-7 TRBV7-9 CASSPRQGSPYEQYF
TRBJ2-7 TRBV21-1 CASSNRDRYSYEQYF
TRBJ2-1 TRBV7-3 CASSLSLDSYNEQFF
TRBJ1-1 TRBV10-3 CAISEAGGNTEAFF
TRBJ1-2 TRBV7-9 CAVRIQEQGLHGYTF
TRBJ2-3 TRBV7-2 CASSSRDLITDTQYF